The clone carrying this T cell receptor beta chain was seen many times. The sample belongs to a study of T cells in Graves' hyperthyroidism and ophthalmopathy. The study defined stable Graves' hyperthyroidism as no ophthalmopathy progression within 18 months. Pregnant or lactating patients were excluded, as were those with uncontrolled infection or other autoimmune disease. CDR3 size: 13 residues. V was shortened by 4 bases and J by 3 bases, with 7 bases between the two germline ends. CDR1 and CDR2 (germline): SGDLS, YYNGEE. The TCR beta CDR3 regions underwent amplification using RNA transcripts as the source. With the HTBI primer set, the TCR CDR3 went through a first round of RT-PCR. MiXCR, applied by TCRdb to the multiplex PCR reads, yields one record per CDR3 protein. The sample contains 550,000 to 600,000 distinct CDR3 sequences, over 15% of which appear only once.

The TCR sequence derives from a woman under 30 with Graves' hyperthyroidism. What was sequenced was blood. The J gene is TRBJ2-2, the V gene TRBV9; no reliable D call. The DNA for the CDR3 is TGTGCCAGCAGCCTACGGGACACCGGGGAGCTGTTTTTT. It encodes CASSLRDTGELFF.